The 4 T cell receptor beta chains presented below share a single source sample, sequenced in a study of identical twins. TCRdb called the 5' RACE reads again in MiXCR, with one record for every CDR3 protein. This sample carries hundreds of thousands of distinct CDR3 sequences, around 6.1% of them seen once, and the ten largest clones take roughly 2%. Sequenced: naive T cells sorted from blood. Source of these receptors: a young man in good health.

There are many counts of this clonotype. The CDR3, as DNA: TGCGCCAGCAATAGCGGTAACCAAGAGACCCAGTACTTC. Its translation: CASNSGNQETQYF. The V gene is TRBV10-2, the J gene TRBJ2-5, with D maybe TRBD2 (6 bases). Per the germline V gene, CDR1 is WSHSY and CDR2 is SAAADI. V lost 7 bases and J lost 0, with 9 bases in between. This CDR3 has 13 residues.

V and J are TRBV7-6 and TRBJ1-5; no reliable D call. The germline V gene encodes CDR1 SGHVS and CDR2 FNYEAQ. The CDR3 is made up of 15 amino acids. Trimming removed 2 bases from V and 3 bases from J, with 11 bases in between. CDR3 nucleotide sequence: TGTGCCAGCAGCTTATGGGCGGGTTACAATCAGCCCCAGCATTTT. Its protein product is CASSLWAGYNQPQHF.

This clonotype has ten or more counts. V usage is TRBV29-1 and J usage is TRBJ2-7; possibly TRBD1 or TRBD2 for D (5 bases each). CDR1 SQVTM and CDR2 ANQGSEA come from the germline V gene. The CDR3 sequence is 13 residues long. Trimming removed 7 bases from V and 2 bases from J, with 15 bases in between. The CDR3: CSANERGAYEQYF. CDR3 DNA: TGCAGCGCCAACGAACGGGGCGCCTACGAGCAGTACTTC.

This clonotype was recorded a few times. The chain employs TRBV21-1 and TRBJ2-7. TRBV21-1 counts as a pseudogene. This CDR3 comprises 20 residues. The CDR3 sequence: CASSKAEIGLAAASSYEQYV. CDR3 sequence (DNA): TGTGCCAGCAGTAAAGCCGAAATTGGTTTGGCGGCAGCCAGCTCCTACGAGCAGTACGTC.